This T cell receptor beta chain was sequenced in a study of identical twins. A universal primer site arose from template switching, and cDNA bore unique molecular identifiers. TCRdb processed the 5' RACE reads anew with MiXCR; each CDR3 protein has one entry. The repertoire includes fewer than 350,000 distinct CDR3 sequences, more than 6.5% of them detected once, and 2.1% sits in the top ten. V dropped 5 bases and J dropped 4 bases, with 11 bases sitting between them. CDR3 length equals 13 residues. Per germline, CDR1 SGHAT and CDR2 FQNNGV. Study-wide findings and caveats: Insertions were reduced in abundant cord blood beta clonotypes but not in memory repertoires. Zero-insertion findings could be partly confounded by invariant cells (MAIT and iNKT cells). Researchers reported excess low generation probability among twin-shared out-of-frame alpha sequences.

To note about this clonotype: Antigen: not known.

The same sample was also used in a study of yellow fever vaccine responses in identical twins.

The sequencing input was memory (CD45RO+) T cells sorted from blood. The TCR comes from a woman under 30 in good health. The chain has TRBV11-2 and TRBJ1-2; D call uncertain. The CDR3 sequence: CASSPTERYGYTF. CDR3 in DNA: TGTGCCAGCAGCCCAACAGAGCGCTATGGCTACACCTTC.